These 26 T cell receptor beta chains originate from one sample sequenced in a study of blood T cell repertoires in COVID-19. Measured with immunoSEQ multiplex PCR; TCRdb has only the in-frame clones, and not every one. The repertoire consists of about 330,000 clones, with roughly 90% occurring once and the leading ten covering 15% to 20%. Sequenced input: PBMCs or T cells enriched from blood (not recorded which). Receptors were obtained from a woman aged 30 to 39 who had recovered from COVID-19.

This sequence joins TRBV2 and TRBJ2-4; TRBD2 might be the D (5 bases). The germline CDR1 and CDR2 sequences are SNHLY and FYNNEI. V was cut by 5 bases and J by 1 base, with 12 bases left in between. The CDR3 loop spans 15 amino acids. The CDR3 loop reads CASSLEGRAKNIQYF. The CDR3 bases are TGTGCCAGCAGTCTCGAGGGAAGGGCCAAAAACATTCAGTACTTC.

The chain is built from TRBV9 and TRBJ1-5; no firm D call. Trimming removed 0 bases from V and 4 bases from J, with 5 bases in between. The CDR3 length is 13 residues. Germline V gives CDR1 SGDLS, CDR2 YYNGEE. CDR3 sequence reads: CASSVDYNQPQHF. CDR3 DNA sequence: TGTGCCAGCAGCGTAGACTATAATCAGCCCCAGCATTTT.

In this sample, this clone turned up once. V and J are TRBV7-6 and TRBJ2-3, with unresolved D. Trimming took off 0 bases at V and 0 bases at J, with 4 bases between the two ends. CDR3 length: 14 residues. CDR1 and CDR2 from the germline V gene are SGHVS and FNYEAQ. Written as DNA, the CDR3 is TGTGCCAGCAGCTTAGCGAGTAGCACAGATACGCAGTATTTT. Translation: CASSLASSTDTQYF.

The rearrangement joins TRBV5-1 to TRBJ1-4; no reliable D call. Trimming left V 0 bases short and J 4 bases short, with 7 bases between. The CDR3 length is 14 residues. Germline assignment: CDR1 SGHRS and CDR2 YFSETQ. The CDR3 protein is CASSLGGINEKLFF. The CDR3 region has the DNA TGCGCCAGCAGCTTGGGAGGGATTAATGAAAAACTGTTTTTT.

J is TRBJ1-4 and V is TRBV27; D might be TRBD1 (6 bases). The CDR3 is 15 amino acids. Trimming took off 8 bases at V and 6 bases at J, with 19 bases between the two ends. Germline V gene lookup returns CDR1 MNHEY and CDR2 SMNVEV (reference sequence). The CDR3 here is CASQRHRARDEKLFF. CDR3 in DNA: TGTGCCAGCCAACGTCACAGGGCCAGAGATGAAAAACTGTTTTTT.

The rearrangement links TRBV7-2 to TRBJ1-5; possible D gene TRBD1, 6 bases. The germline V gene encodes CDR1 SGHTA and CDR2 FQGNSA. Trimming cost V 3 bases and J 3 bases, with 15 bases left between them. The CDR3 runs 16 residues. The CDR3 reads CASSLQGRGNNQPQHF. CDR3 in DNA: TGTGCCAGCAGCTTGCAGGGGCGGGGGAACAATCAGCCCCAGCATTTT.

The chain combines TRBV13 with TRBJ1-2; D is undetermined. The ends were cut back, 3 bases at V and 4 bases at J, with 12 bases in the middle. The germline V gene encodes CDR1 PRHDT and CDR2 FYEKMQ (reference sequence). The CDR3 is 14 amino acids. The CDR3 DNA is TGTGCCAGCAGCTTGGGCGGGAGGGCCTATGGCTACACCTTC. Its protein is CASSLGGRAYGYTF.

CDR3 nucleotide sequence: TGTGCCAGCACTGACACCCGATCCTTTGAAAAACTGTTTTTT. This sequence encodes CASTDTRSFEKLFF. The rearrangement uses TRBV28 and TRBJ1-4; no clear D gene. Germline V gene sequence: CDR1 MDHEN, CDR2 SYDVKM. Trimming shortened V by 7 bases and J by 7 bases, and 16 bases separated the two germline ends. The CDR3 contains 14 residues.

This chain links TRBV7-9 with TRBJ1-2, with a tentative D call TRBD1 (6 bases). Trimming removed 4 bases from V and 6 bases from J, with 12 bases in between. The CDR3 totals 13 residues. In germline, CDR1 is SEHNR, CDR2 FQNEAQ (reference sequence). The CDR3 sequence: CASSSTGTHGYTF. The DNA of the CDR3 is TGTGCCAGCAGCTCCACAGGGACCCATGGCTACACCTTC.

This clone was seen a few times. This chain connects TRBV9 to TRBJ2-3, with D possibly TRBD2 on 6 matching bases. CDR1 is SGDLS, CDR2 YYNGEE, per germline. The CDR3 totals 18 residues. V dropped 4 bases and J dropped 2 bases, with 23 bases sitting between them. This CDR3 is CASSTTSGGWMNTDTQYF. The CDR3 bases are TGTGCCAGCAGCACCACGTCCGGGGGATGGATGAACACAGATACGCAGTATTTT.

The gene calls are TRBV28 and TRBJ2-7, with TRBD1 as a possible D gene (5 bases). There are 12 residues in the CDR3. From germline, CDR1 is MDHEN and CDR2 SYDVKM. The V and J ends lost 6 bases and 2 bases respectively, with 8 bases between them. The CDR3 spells CASRDRTYEQYF. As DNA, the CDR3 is TGTGCCAGCAGAGACAGAACCTACGAGCAGTACTTC.

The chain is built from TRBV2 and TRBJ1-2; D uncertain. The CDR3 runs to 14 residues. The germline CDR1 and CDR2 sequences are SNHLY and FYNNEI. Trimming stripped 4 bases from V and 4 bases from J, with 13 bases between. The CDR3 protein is CASSGVSTSYGYTF. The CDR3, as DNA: TGTGCCAGCAGTGGAGTAAGTACCTCCTATGGCTACACCTTC. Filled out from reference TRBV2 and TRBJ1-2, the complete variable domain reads EPEVTQTPSHQVTQMGQEVILRCVPISNHLYFYWYRQILGQKVEFLVSFYNNEISEKSEIFDDQFSVERPDGSNFTLKIRSTKLEDSAMYFCASSGVSTSYGYTFGSGTRLTVV.

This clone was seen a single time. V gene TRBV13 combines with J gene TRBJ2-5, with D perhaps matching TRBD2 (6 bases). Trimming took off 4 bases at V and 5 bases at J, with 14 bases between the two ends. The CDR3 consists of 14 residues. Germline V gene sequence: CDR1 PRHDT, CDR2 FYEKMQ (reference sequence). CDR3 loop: CASSSRLEGETQYF. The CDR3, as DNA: TGTGCCAGCAGCTCCCGACTAGAGGGGGAGACCCAGTACTTC.

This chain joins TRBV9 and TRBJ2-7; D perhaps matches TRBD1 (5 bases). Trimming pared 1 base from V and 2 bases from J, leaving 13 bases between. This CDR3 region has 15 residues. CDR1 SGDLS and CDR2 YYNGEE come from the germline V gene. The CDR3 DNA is TGTGCCAGCAGCGTATCCCCGGACACTACCTACGAGCAGTACTTC. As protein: CASSVSPDTTYEQYF.

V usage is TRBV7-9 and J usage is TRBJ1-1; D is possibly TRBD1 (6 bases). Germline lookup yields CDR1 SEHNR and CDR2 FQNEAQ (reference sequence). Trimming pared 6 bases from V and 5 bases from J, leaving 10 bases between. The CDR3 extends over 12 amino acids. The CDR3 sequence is CASRDSGTEAFF. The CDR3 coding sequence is TGTGCCAGCAGGGACAGTGGTACTGAAGCTTTCTTT. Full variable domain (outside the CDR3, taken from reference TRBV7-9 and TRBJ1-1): DTGVSQNPRHKITKRGQNVTFRCDPISEHNRLYWYRQTLGQGPEFLTYFQNEAQLEKSRLLSDRFSAERPKGSFSTLEIQRTEQGDSAMYLCASRDSGTEAFFGQGTRLTVV.

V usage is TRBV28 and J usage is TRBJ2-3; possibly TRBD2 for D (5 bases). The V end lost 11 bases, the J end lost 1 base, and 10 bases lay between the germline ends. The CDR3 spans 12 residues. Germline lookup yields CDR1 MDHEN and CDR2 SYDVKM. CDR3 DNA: TGTGCCGAAGGTAGCGGCACAGATACGCAGTATTTT. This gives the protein CAEGSGTDTQYF.

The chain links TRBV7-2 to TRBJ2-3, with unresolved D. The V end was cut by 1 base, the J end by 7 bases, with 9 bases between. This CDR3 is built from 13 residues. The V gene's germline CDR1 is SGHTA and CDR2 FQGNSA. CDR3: CASSLDGSHTQYF. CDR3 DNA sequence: TGTGCCAGCAGCTTAGACGGGTCACATACGCAGTATTTT.

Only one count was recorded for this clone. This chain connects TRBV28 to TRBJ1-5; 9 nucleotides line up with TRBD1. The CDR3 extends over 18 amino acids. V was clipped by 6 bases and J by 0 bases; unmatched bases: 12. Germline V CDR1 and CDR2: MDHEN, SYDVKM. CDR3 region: CASSRRRGQGYSNQPQHF. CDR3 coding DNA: TGTGCCAGCAGCCGACGAAGGGGACAGGGCTATAGCAATCAGCCCCAGCATTTT.

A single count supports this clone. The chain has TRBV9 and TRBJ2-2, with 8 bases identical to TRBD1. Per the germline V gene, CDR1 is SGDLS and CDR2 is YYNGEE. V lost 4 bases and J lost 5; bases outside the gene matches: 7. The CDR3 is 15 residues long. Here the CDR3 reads CASSWGQVETGELFF. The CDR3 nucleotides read TGTGCCAGCAGCTGGGGACAGGTAGAGACCGGGGAGCTGTTTTTT.

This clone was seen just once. CDR3 protein: CASTGQKNEQFF. For the CDR3, the DNA is TGTGCCAGCACGGGACAAAAGAATGAGCAGTTCTTC. The chain joins TRBV7-9 to TRBJ2-1; D perhaps matches TRBD1 (6 bases). This CDR3 is 12 amino acids long. In germline, CDR1 is SEHNR, CDR2 FQNEAQ (reference sequence). V lost 7 bases and J lost 7, with 11 bases in between.

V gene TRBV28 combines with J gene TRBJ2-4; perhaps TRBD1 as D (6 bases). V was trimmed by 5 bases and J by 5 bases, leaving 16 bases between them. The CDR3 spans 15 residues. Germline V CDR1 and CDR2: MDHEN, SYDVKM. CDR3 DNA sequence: TGTGCCAGCAGTCCATATACTGGACAGCAAAACATTCAGTACTTC. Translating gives CASSPYTGQQNIQYF.

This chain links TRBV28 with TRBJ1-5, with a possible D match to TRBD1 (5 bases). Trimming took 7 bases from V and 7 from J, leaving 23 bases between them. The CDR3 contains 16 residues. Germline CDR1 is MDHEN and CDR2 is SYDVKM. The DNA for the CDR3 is TGTGCCAGCATAGGTGGACAAGCCTGGACAATCCAGCCCCAGCATTTT. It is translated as CASIGGQAWTIQPQHF. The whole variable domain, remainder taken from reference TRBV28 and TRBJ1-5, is DVKVTQSSRYLVKRTGEKVFLECVQDMDHENMFWYRQDPGLGLRLIYFSYDVKMKEKGDIPEGYSVSREKKERFSLILESASTNQTSMYLCASIGGQAWTIQPQHFGDGTRLSIL.

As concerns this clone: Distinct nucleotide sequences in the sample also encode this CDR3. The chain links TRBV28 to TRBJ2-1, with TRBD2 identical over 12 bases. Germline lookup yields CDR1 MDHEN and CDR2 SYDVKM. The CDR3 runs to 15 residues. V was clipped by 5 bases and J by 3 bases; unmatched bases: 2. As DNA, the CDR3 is TGTGCCAGCAGTCCGGGACTAGCGGGCTACAATGAGCAGTTCTTC. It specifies CASSPGLAGYNEQFF.

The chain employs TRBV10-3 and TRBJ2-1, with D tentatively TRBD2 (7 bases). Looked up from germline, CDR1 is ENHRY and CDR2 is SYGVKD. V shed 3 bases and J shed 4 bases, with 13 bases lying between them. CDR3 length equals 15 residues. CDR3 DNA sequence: TGTGCCATCAGTGATCCGGGGGGCCTTTACAATGAGCAGTTCTTC. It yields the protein CAISDPGGLYNEQFF.

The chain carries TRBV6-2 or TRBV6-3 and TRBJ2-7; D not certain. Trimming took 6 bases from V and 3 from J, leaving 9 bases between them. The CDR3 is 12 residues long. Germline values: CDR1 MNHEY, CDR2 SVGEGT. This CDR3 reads CASSHGSYEQYF. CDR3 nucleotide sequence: TGTGCCAGCAGCCACGGTAGCTACGAGCAGTACTTC.

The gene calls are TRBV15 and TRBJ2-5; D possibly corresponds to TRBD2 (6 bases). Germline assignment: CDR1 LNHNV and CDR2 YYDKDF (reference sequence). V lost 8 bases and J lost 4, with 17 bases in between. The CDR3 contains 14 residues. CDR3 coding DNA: TGTGCCACCGGACCGGCGGGGTCTCGAGAGACCCAGTACTTC. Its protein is CATGPAGSRETQYF. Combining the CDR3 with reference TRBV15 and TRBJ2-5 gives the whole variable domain DAMVIQNPRYQVTQFGKPVTLSCSQTLNHNVMYWYQQKSSQAPKLLFHYYDKDFNNEADTPDNFQSRRPNTSFCFLDIRSPGLGDTAMYLCATGPAGSRETQYFGPGTRLLVL.